This record looks at one TCR beta chain sequence and its context. TCRdb's table, derived via immunoSEQ multiplex PCR, lists solely in-frame clones and lacks some. The sample yields some 790,000 clones, just under 75% seen once. The CDR3 sequence is 11 residues long. Trimming removed 0 bases at V and 14 bases at J, with 11 bases between. The V gene's germline CDR1 is DFQATT and CDR2 SNEGSKA (reference sequence). This entry belongs to a study of shared clonotypes between healthy human individuals. HIV-negative, healthy adults without recent acute infections or vaccinations were the donors. CD4+ cells were split into CD45RA+ naive and CD45RA-negative memory subsets.

Sequences were obtained from memory CD4+ T cells sorted from blood. Subset specified: CD45RA-negative fraction. The rearrangement links TRBV20-1 to TRBJ2-1; a possible D gene is TRBD2 (6 bases). This TCR was sampled from a young woman in good health. The CDR3 here is CSARDRDSEFF. In DNA form, the CDR3 reads TGCAGTGCTAGAGACCGGGACTCAGAGTTCTTC.